The clone carrying this T cell receptor (beta chain) was observed a few times. Its matching antigen is unknown. Other DNA sequences within the sample encode an identical CDR3. The data originate from a study of beta chain features in type 1 diabetes. Study-wide findings and caveats: Type 1 diabetes patients had moderately but significantly shorter TCRB CDR3s in all four CD4+ subsets.

The authors reverse transcribed all of the isolated RNA, so sequencing captured expressed TCRB transcripts. Data came from immunoSEQ multiplex PCR; TCRdb stores just in-frame clones and leaves some out. The sample comprises hundreds of thousands of clones, roughly a tenth of which are singletons, and roughly 1% rests with the top ten. The clonotype comes from a man aged 25 to 40 with type 1 diabetes. The sample was central memory CD4+ T cells from blood.

CDR3 sequence reads: CASSRAYEQYF. CDR3 coding DNA: TGTGCCAGCAGTCGCGCCTACGAGCAGTACTTC. V is TRBV6-6 and J is TRBJ2-7; the D is unclear. V gave up 5 bases and J gave up 2 bases, with 4 bases separating them. Looked up from germline, CDR1 is MNHNY and CDR2 is SVGAGI (reference sequence). CDR3 length equals 11 residues.